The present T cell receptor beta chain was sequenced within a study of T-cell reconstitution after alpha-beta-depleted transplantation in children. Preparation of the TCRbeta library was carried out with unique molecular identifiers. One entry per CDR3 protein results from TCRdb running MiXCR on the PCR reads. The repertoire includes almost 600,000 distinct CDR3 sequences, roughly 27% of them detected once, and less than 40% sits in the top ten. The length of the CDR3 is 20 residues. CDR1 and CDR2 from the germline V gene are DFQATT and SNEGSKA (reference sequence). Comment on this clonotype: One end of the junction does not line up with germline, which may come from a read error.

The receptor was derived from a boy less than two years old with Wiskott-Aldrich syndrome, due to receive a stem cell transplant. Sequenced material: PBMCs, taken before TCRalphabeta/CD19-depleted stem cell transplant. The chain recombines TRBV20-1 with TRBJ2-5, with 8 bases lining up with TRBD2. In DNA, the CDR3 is TGCTGTGCTAGAGATTTTCCCTCCTCCTGGCGGGAGGTGGGGGGAGAGACCCAGTACTTC. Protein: CCARDFPSSWREVGGETQYF.